Listed below are T cell receptor beta chains from one sample, sequenced in a study of vaccination effects on CD4 cells after COVID-19. These receptors are not linked to any known antigen. Some clones are missing from TCRdb's copy, which holds only in-frame ones; the method was immunoSEQ multiplex PCR. The sample lists about 71,000 clones; 75% to 90% were seen once. This specimen was CD4+ T cells from PBMCs cultured with SARS-CoV-2 spike peptides, taken before COVID-19 vaccination. These receptors originate from a human donor who received a COVID-19 vaccine. CDR3s include the opening cysteine and the closing phenylalanine or tryptophan. The order of the fields is J gene, V gene, CDR3 protein.

j_gene: TRBJ1-1; v_gene: TRBV18; CDR3aa: CASSPPRQANTEAFF
j_gene: TRBJ2-3; v_gene: TRBV29-1; CDR3aa: CSVVWGAGIRPDTQYF
j_gene: TRBJ2-5; v_gene: TRBV4-2; CDR3aa: CASSQSTSGGAGTQYF
j_gene: TRBJ1-1; v_gene: TRBV3-1/TRBV3-2; CDR3aa: CASSPTEMNTEAFF
j_gene: TRBJ1-5; v_gene: TRBV6-6; CDR3aa: CASSSGTSQQPQHF
j_gene: TRBJ1-4; v_gene: TRBV28; CDR3aa: CASSLGRSNEKLFF
j_gene: TRBJ1-5; v_gene: TRBV5-6; CDR3aa: CASSLGGTFSNQPQHF
j_gene: TRBJ1-1; v_gene: TRBV5-4; CDR3aa: CASSPVPGRGETEAFF
j_gene: TRBJ2-3; v_gene: TRBV29-1; CDR3aa: CSVAEDTQYF
j_gene: TRBJ1-3; v_gene: TRBV5-4; CDR3aa: CASSLRDRGQSGGNTIYF
j_gene: TRBJ2-5; v_gene: TRBV28; CDR3aa: CASAPWGGFGQETQYF
j_gene: TRBJ1-5; v_gene: TRBV19; CDR3aa: CASSNPRGYSNQPQHF
j_gene: TRBJ2-2; v_gene: TRBV19; CDR3aa: CASSPGANTGELFF
j_gene: TRBJ1-1; v_gene: TRBV5-5; CDR3aa: CASSLDEPGTEAFF
j_gene: TRBJ1-2; v_gene: TRBV5-1; CDR3aa: CASRSAAEIRYTF
j_gene: TRBJ2-1; v_gene: TRBV5-1; CDR3aa: CASSHPGLENNEQFF
j_gene: TRBJ2-2; v_gene: TRBV11-2; CDR3aa: CASSPGLPGELFF
j_gene: TRBJ1-1; v_gene: TRBV13; CDR3aa: CASRVGQGATEAFF
j_gene: TRBJ2-1; v_gene: TRBV7-2; CDR3aa: CASSSVPTGAPSGNEQFF
j_gene: TRBJ2-5; v_gene: TRBV5-6; CDR3aa: CASSFPGWETQYF
j_gene: TRBJ2-3; v_gene: TRBV24-1; CDR3aa: CATSTGGPDTQYF
j_gene: TRBJ1-3; v_gene: TRBV4-2; CDR3aa: CASSQDHSYSGNTIYF
j_gene: TRBJ2-3; v_gene: TRBV7-2; CDR3aa: CASRHRTSGLTDTQYF
j_gene: TRBJ1-6; v_gene: TRBV19; CDR3aa: CASSKVGTRNSPLHF
j_gene: TRBJ1-4; v_gene: TRBV7-3; CDR3aa: CASSSTGQATNEKLFF
j_gene: TRBJ2-2; v_gene: TRBV10-1; CDR3aa: CASRDFTGELFF
j_gene: TRBJ1-3; v_gene: TRBV4-3; CDR3aa: CASSQARGAGGTIYF
j_gene: TRBJ2-5; v_gene: TRBV21-1; CDR3aa: CASSTSNRVKETQYF
j_gene: TRBJ2-2; v_gene: TRBV5-1; CDR3aa: CASSNLRQGVGGELFF
j_gene: TRBJ2-2; v_gene: TRBV24-1; CDR3aa: CATSETTVTGELFF
j_gene: TRBJ2-2; v_gene: TRBV19; CDR3aa: CASRVLDTGELFF
j_gene: TRBJ1-2; v_gene: TRBV4-3; CDR3aa: CASSQDPRQYGYTF
j_gene: TRBJ1-5; v_gene: TRBV9; CDR3aa: CASSQTPDGVNQPQHF
j_gene: TRBJ2-5; v_gene: TRBV11-1; CDR3aa: CASSLGGDRAETQYF
j_gene: TRBJ2-5; v_gene: TRBV12-3/TRBV12-4; CDR3aa: CASRQGETQYF
j_gene: TRBJ1-5; v_gene: TRBV19; CDR3aa: CASTSFSNQPQHF
j_gene: TRBJ2-5; v_gene: TRBV7-3; CDR3aa: CASSPTTSFQETQYF
j_gene: TRBJ2-2; v_gene: TRBV24-1; CDR3aa: CATSDFGGPANTGELFF
j_gene: TRBJ2-3; v_gene: TRBV10-3; CDR3aa: CAISDGGAGTDTQYF
j_gene: TRBJ2-3; v_gene: TRBV7-2; CDR3aa: CASSLFTSTDTQYF
j_gene: TRBJ2-3; v_gene: TRBV6-6; CDR3aa: CASSQTSDTQYF
j_gene: TRBJ2-1; v_gene: TRBV2; CDR3aa: CASTGDGPNEQFF
j_gene: TRBJ1-2; v_gene: TRBV18; CDR3aa: CASSPSIQGLYGYTF
j_gene: TRBJ1-1; v_gene: TRBV4-3; CDR3aa: CASSQEVQGGTEAFF
j_gene: TRBJ1-2; v_gene: TRBV2; CDR3aa: CASRYRWTGEGYTF
j_gene: TRBJ1-4; v_gene: TRBV6-2/TRBV6-3; CDR3aa: CASSYSRYNEKLFF
j_gene: TRBJ2-3; v_gene: TRBV6-6; CDR3aa: CASSRAGSSTDTQYF
j_gene: TRBJ2-1; v_gene: TRBV5-1; CDR3aa: CASSQAETYNEQFF
j_gene: TRBJ2-2; v_gene: TRBV2; CDR3aa: CASLLGLSTGELFF
j_gene: TRBJ2-1; v_gene: TRBV24-1; CDR3aa: CATSDRDTGSSSYNEQFF
j_gene: TRBJ1-1; v_gene: TRBV27; CDR3aa: CASSLLGGQSAFF
j_gene: TRBJ2-3; v_gene: TRBV20-1; CDR3aa: CSASAGTSGGWGTDTQYF
j_gene: TRBJ2-2; v_gene: TRBV7-6; CDR3aa: CASSSAGGVNTGELFF
j_gene: TRBJ1-3; v_gene: TRBV4-1; CDR3aa: CASSQANLGTAGNTIYF
j_gene: TRBJ2-3; v_gene: TRBV5-6; CDR3aa: CASSSVAGTAQYF